This entry lists 9 T cell receptor beta chains sequenced from one sample in a study of cytomegalovirus exposure and HLA in healthy donors. PCR was performed using 60 Vbeta and 13 Jbeta primers. The assay was immunoSEQ multiplex PCR, and TCRdb's table has in-frame clones only and misses some. The profile shows 200,000 or so clones, approximately 78% of them singletons. Material: PBMCs. These receptors were taken from a middle-aged woman in good health and CMV-seronegative.

The chain couples TRBV10-3 to TRBJ2-5, with D hard to call. The V gene's germline CDR1 is ENHRY and CDR2 SYGVKD. With 2 bases removed from V and 2 bases from J, the gap between germline ends came to 6 bases. This CDR3 contains 13 residues. As DNA, the CDR3 is TGTGCCATCAGTGAGCCAGTTCAAGAGACCCAGTACTTC. It translates to CAISEPVQETQYF.

The rearrangement uses TRBV6-1 and TRBJ2-7; TRBD1 matches 7 bases. The CDR3 sequence is 13 residues long. Unmatched junction bases numbered 5, after V lost 7 bases and J lost 2 bases. Per the germline V gene, CDR1 is MNHNS and CDR2 is SASEGT. CDR3 residues: CASKPGQTYEQYF. In DNA, the CDR3 is TGTGCCAGCAAGCCGGGACAGACCTACGAGCAGTACTTC.

The chain employs TRBV29-1 and TRBJ2-7; 8 bases agree with TRBD1. The CDR3 extends over 13 amino acids. Trimming cost V 6 bases and J 7 bases; bases outside gene matches: 11. In germline, CDR1 is SQVTM, CDR2 ANQGSEA. CDR3 in DNA: TGCAGCGTCGCGAGGACAGGGAGGAGGGAGCAGTACTTC. Translated, it gives CSVARTGRREQYF.

This clone was seen more than once but under ten times. A junction end diverges from the germline sequence, so it may reflect a read error. CDR3 DNA sequence: TGTGCCAGCAGGGAAGAGCGACCGACTGAAGCTTTCTTT. Amino acids: CASREERPTEAFF. The rearrangement uses TRBV2 and TRBJ1-1; D not resolved. CDR1 and CDR2 from the germline V gene are SNHLY and FYNNEI. The CDR3 has 13 amino acids.

V and J are TRBV2 and TRBJ2-7, with TRBD2 matching over 14 bases. There are 15 residues in the CDR3. CDR1 is SNHLY, CDR2 FYNNEI, per germline. Unmatched junction bases numbered 12, after V lost 8 bases and J lost 9 bases. CDR3 coding DNA: TGTGCCAGCTCCTCTTGGGGACTAGCGGGAGAGGCGCAGTACTTC. It specifies CASSSWGLAGEAQYF.

The chain joins TRBV5-1 to TRBJ2-1, with 8 bases aligning to TRBD2. V dropped 4 bases and J dropped 4; count of bases not matched to a gene: 4. Germline lookup yields CDR1 SGHRS and CDR2 YFSETQ. This CDR3 contains 14 residues. This chain's CDR3 is CASSLTSEYNEQFF. The CDR3 nucleotides read TGCGCCAGCAGCCTGACTAGCGAATACAATGAGCAGTTCTTC. Together with reference TRBV5-1 and TRBJ2-1, the CDR3 gives the full variable domain: KAGVTQTPRYLIKTRGQQVTLSCSPISGHRSVSWYQQTPGQGLQFLFEYFSETQRNKGNFPGRFSGRQFSNSRSEMNVSTLELGDSALYLCASSLTSEYNEQFFGPGTRLTVL.

The genes are TRBV19 and TRBJ1-5; D possibly corresponds to TRBD1 (5 bases). CDR1 LNHDA and CDR2 SQIVND come from the germline V gene (reference sequence). This CDR3 region has 12 residues. The V end was cut by 4 bases, the J end by 9 bases, with 10 bases between. The chain's CDR3 is CASSTSGLPQHF. CDR3 DNA sequence: TGTGCCAGTAGTACGTCAGGGTTGCCCCAGCATTTT.

This chain connects TRBV5-1 to TRBJ2-7, with 11 bases aligning to TRBD1. The CDR3 covers 14 residues. V shed 4 bases, J shed 6 bases, and the junction held 6 bases outside the gene matches. The germline V gene has CDR1 SGHRS and CDR2 YFSETQ. The CDR3: CASSGTGTGGEQYF. DNA for the CDR3: TGCGCCAGCAGCGGCACCGGGACAGGGGGCGAGCAGTACTTC.

The chain uses TRBV4-1 and TRBJ2-7, with 11 bases lining up with TRBD2. Germline trimming cut 3 bases from V and 3 bases from J; bases unmatched to any gene: 4. CDR3 size: 15 residues. Germline V gene lookup returns CDR1 MGHRA and CDR2 YSYEKL. CDR3 DNA: TGCGCCAGCAGCCACACCGGGACTAGCGGCTACGAGCAGTACTTC. Translated, it gives CASSHTGTSGYEQYF.